The 15 T cell receptor beta chains presented below share a single source sample, sequenced in a study of blood T cell repertoires in COVID-19. Profiling relied on immunoSEQ multiplex PCR, and the TCRdb table lists in-frame clones only, not all of them. The sample has 130,000 to 150,000 clones, 87% seen once. Input material: peripheral blood. These TCRs come from a man older than 75 with acute or convalescent COVID-19.

The genes are TRBV9 and TRBJ2-3, with 7 bases aligning to TRBD2. Germline V gene data show CDR1 as SGDLS and CDR2 as YYNGEE. The CDR3 length is 17 residues. V lost 4 bases to trimming and J lost 4 bases; unmatched junction nucleotides: 15. This CDR3 reads CASSRVPGGSHSDTQYF. CDR3 nucleotide sequence: TGTGCCAGCAGCCGGGTTCCGGGCGGGAGTCATTCAGATACGCAGTATTTT.

V gene TRBV24-1 combines with J gene TRBJ2-1, with unresolved D. The CDR3 spans 15 residues. Trimming took off 6 bases at V and 9 bases at J, with 20 bases between the two ends. Germline CDR1 and CDR2: KGHDR and SFDVKD. CDR3 protein: CATSPTEYITSEQFF. Here the CDR3 DNA reads TGTGCCACCAGTCCAACAGAATATATTACATCTGAGCAGTTCTTC.

The chain joins TRBV15 to TRBJ2-5, with 14 bases identical to TRBD2. The CDR3 loop spans 17 amino acids. Germline V gene sequence: CDR1 LNHNV, CDR2 YYDKDF (reference sequence). The trim removed 1 base at V and 5 bases at J, leaving 6 bases unmatched. The CDR3 is CATSRGTSGRSLETQYF. In DNA, the CDR3 is TGTGCCACCAGCAGAGGGACTAGCGGGAGGTCTCTGGAGACCCAGTACTTC.

The chain combines TRBV7-9 with TRBJ2-3; 9 bases match TRBD2. The CDR3 spans 16 residues. After removal of 2 bases from V and 0 bases from J, the junction contained 3 bases not matched to a gene. Germline V lookup: CDR1 SEHNR, CDR2 FQNEAQ (reference sequence). The CDR3 DNA reads as TGTGCCAGCAGCTTACCAAGCGGGGGGAGCACAGATACGCAGTATTTT. Residues: CASSLPSGGSTDTQYF.

The chain links TRBV9 to TRBJ2-2; 7 positions match TRBD1. After removal of 3 bases from V and 2 bases from J, the junction contained 7 bases not matched to a gene. Germline V lookup: CDR1 SGDLS, CDR2 YYNGEE. The CDR3 is 16 amino acids. The CDR3, as DNA: TGTGCCAGCAGCGGGACCGGGACAGTAAACACCGGGGAGCTGTTTTTT. Its translation: CASSGTGTVNTGELFF.

V is TRBV27 and J is TRBJ2-1, with 10 bases lining up with TRBD2. V trimming: 2 bases; J trimming: 4 bases; junction bases outside the gene matches: 5. The CDR3 has 16 amino acids. Germline V lookup: CDR1 MNHEY, CDR2 SMNVEV (reference sequence). In DNA, the CDR3 is TGTGCCAGCAGTTTAGCGGGACTAGCGCCATACAATGAGCAGTTCTTC. Translated: CASSLAGLAPYNEQFF.

This sequence joins TRBV5-1 and TRBJ2-5, with D perhaps TRBD1 (6 bases). Germline values: CDR1 SGHRS, CDR2 YFSETQ. The CDR3 contains 15 residues. The germline V and J ends were trimmed by 7 bases and 5 bases, with 21 bases remaining between them. The CDR3 DNA reads TGCGCCAGCGCCCTATACGTGGGGGCTGGGGAGACCCAGTACTTC. Translating gives CASALYVGAGETQYF.

V gene TRBV5-1 combines with J gene TRBJ2-1; 7 bases line up with TRBD1. Per the germline V gene, CDR1 is SGHRS and CDR2 is YFSETQ. With 1 base clipped from V and 2 bases from J, the junction kept 3 bases outside the gene matches. The CDR3 is 15 residues long. CDR3: CASSLFGTAYNEQFF. CDR3 DNA sequence: TGCGCCAGCAGCTTGTTCGGGACAGCCTACAATGAGCAGTTCTTC.

The genes are TRBV5-1 and TRBJ2-5, with 15 bases matching TRBD2. V shed 4 bases, J shed 5 bases, and the junction held 3 bases outside the gene matches. Per germline, CDR1 SGHRS and CDR2 YFSETQ. The CDR3 covers 15 residues. CDR3 region: CASSRTSGGVETQYF. In nucleotides, the CDR3 is TGCGCCAGCAGCCGGACTAGCGGGGGGGTGGAGACCCAGTACTTC.

V gene TRBV29-1 combines with J gene TRBJ2-6; D is unresolved. CDR3 length: 12 residues. CDR1 and CDR2 from the germline V gene are SQVTM and ANQGSEA. V lost 5 bases and J lost 4, with 6 bases in between. The CDR3 spells CSVNSGANVLTF. In DNA form, the CDR3 reads TGCAGCGTTAACTCCGGGGCCAACGTCCTGACTTTC.

This clone was counted between two and nine times. The rearrangement uses TRBV19 and TRBJ1-5, with D possibly being TRBD1 (5 bases). Trimming took off 7 bases at V and 0 bases at J, with 13 bases between the two ends. Germline V gene data show CDR1 as LNHDA and CDR2 as SQIVND (reference sequence). The CDR3 extends over 15 amino acids. The CDR3 reads CASTREEGSNQPQHF. The CDR3 DNA follows: TGTGCCAGTACCAGGGAGGAGGGTAGCAATCAGCCCCAGCATTTT.

This clone has more than one count but fewer than ten. The V call is TRBV5-4, the J call TRBJ2-7, with D perhaps TRBD1 (6 bases). Trimming shortened V by 0 bases and J by 3 bases, and 10 bases separated the two germline ends. CDR3 size: 14 residues. CDR1 and CDR2 from the germline V gene are SGHNT and YYREEE (reference sequence). The CDR3 sequence: CASSLEIGGYEQYF. CDR3 coding DNA: TGTGCCAGCAGCTTGGAGATAGGGGGCTACGAGCAGTACTTC.

The rearrangement links TRBV30 to TRBJ1-6; D perhaps matches TRBD1 (5 bases). This CDR3 has 13 amino acids. Looked up from germline, CDR1 is GTSNPN and CDR2 is SVGIG (reference sequence). V was trimmed by 0 bases and J by 13 bases, leaving 13 bases between them. CDR3 amino acids: CAWSVGEGRPLHF. CDR3 sequence (DNA): TGTGCCTGGAGTGTGGGGGAGGGACGGCCCCTCCACTTT.

This chain connects TRBV5-6 to TRBJ2-2; tentative D call: TRBD2 (7 bases). The V end was cut by 1 base, the J end by 6 bases, with 13 bases between. Germline loops: CDR1 SGHDT, CDR2 YYEEEE. CDR3 length: 15 amino acids. CDR3 sequence (DNA): TGTGCCAGCAGCTTGATCGGAGGGGGGGCCGGGGAGCTGTTTTTT. This encodes CASSLIGGGAGELFF.

The chain is built from TRBV5-1 and TRBJ1-1; 7 nucleotides line up with TRBD1. J gave up 5 bases and V 0 bases, and 7 bases lay outside the gene matches. Germline V gene sequence: CDR1 SGHRS, CDR2 YFSETQ. The CDR3 spans 15 residues. The CDR3, as DNA: TGCGCCAGCAGCTTGGCAGTAGGGGGCTATACTGAAGCTTTCTTT. This encodes CASSLAVGGYTEAFF.